The 2 T cell receptor beta chains in this list originate from one sample, sequenced in a study of early T cells in non-severe SARS-CoV-2 infection. TCRdb ran MiXCR on the 5' RACE reads and lists one entry per CDR3 protein. Here the sample spans approximately 90,000 distinct CDR3 sequences, roughly 17% being singletons. This specimen consisted of whole blood, obtained at baseline. These receptors all come from an adult who was a healthcare worker with PCR-confirmed SARS-CoV-2 infection or an uninfected control (not recorded which).

The CDR3 DNA reads as TGTGCCAGCAGAGCAGGACCCGGAGGGTGGCAGTACTTC. This sequence encodes CASRAGPGGWQYF. This rearrangement joins TRBV12-3 or TRBV12-4 to TRBJ2-7; weak D call: TRBD2 (6 bases). Trimming left V 6 bases short and J 9 bases short, with 18 bases between. The CDR3 loop spans 13 amino acids.

The chain has TRBV20-1 and TRBJ2-3, with D perhaps matching TRBD2 (6 bases). The CDR3 runs 16 residues. Germline V gene data show CDR1 as DFQATT and CDR2 as SNEGSKA (reference sequence). With 0 bases removed from V and 5 bases from J, the gap between germline ends came to 18 bases. For the CDR3, the DNA is TGCAGTGCTAGAGATCTGGAGGGAGGAAGTGGAGATACGCAGTATTTT. Protein sequence: CSARDLEGGSGDTQYF.